Each of the 10 T cell receptor beta chains below was sequenced from the same sample in a study of T cell responses to AZD1222 COVID-19 vaccine. Sequenced by immunoSEQ multiplex PCR; TCRdb stores in-frame clones only, minus some. The sample includes about 270,000 clones, 94% of them seen just once. The sample was peripheral blood, taken 28 days after the second AZD1222 dose. The receptors were gathered from an adult who received the AZD1222 COVID-19 vaccine.

Concerning this clone: Other nucleotide sequences in the sample specify the same CDR3. This chain uses TRBV5-4 with TRBJ1-4, with a weak D call TRBD1 (5 bases). Germline V gene data show CDR1 as SGHNT and CDR2 as YYREEE (reference sequence). This CDR3 has 14 amino acids. The V and J ends lost 3 bases and 2 bases respectively, with 8 bases between them. As DNA, the CDR3 is TGTGCCAGCAGCTCCGGGGGGACTAATGAAAAACTGTTTTTT. This gives the protein CASSSGGTNEKLFF.

CDR3 residues: CASSPSLGGVGYGYTF. CDR3 coding DNA: TGTGCCAGCAGTCCCTCCCTCGGGGGCGTAGGGTATGGCTACACCTTC. The chain links TRBV27 to TRBJ1-2; D perhaps matches TRBD1 (6 bases). V lost 5 bases and J lost 5, with 21 bases in between. Germline CDR1 and CDR2: MNHEY and SMNVEV (reference sequence). The CDR3 totals 16 residues.

This rearrangement joins TRBV14 to TRBJ1-1; unclear D gene. The CDR3 has 15 amino acids. CDR1 SGHDN and CDR2 FVKESK come from the germline V gene. Between the trimmed V and J ends, which lost 3 bases and 1 base, there was a span of 12 bases. CDR3 coding DNA: TGTGCCAGCAGCCATAGCCTTCCGGGGAACACTGAAGCTTTCTTT. This gives the protein CASSHSLPGNTEAFF.

This sequence joins TRBV6-4 and TRBJ2-1; D not certain. Germline assignment: CDR1 MRHNA and CDR2 SNTAGT. There are 12 residues in the CDR3. V shed 0 bases and J shed 8 bases, with 5 bases lying between them. The CDR3 region is CASSDSKYEQFF. The CDR3 nucleotides are TGTGCCAGCAGTGACTCAAAGTATGAGCAGTTCTTC.

Here the CDR3 DNA reads TGTGCCAGCCGTCAGACAGGAGCGAACACCGGGGAGCTGTTTTTT. As protein: CASRQTGANTGELFF. The gene calls are TRBV11-1 and TRBJ2-2; D perhaps matches TRBD1 (6 bases). The CDR3 is made up of 15 amino acids. Trimming removed 8 bases at V and 0 bases at J, with 13 bases between. CDR1 and CDR2 from the germline V gene are SGHAT and FQDESV (reference sequence).

The genes are TRBV6-1 and TRBJ2-7; D gene ambiguous. This CDR3 is 14 amino acids long. CDR1 and CDR2 from the germline V gene are MNHNS and SASEGT. Trimming pared 2 bases from V and 3 bases from J, leaving 11 bases between. The CDR3: CASSERSEYYEQYF. In DNA form, the CDR3 reads TGTGCCAGCAGTGAACGGTCAGAGTACTACGAGCAGTACTTC.

In this sample, this clone turned up once. A junction boundary mismatches the germline segment, possibly from a read error. CDR3 nucleotides: TGTGCCAGCAACTTAGCGGGAGGCAGGAGCTCCTACAATGAGCAGTTCTTC. Its protein is CASNLAGGRSSYNEQFF. V and J are TRBV13 and TRBJ2-1; 10 bases are shared with TRBD2. Germline CDR1 is PRHDT and CDR2 is FYEKMQ (reference sequence). This CDR3 region has 17 residues.

V gene TRBV19 combines with J gene TRBJ2-3; 8 bases are a match to TRBD1. Unmatched junction bases numbered 9, after V lost 3 bases and J lost 4 bases. This CDR3 contains 16 residues. Germline V gene lookup returns CDR1 LNHDA and CDR2 SQIVND (reference sequence). CDR3 residues: CASSIRPGQAADTQYF. CDR3 DNA: TGTGCCAGTAGTATCCGTCCGGGACAGGCTGCAGATACGCAGTATTTT.

The V gene is TRBV4-3, the J gene TRBJ1-2; unclear D gene. With 0 bases removed from V and 2 bases from J, the gap between germline ends came to 7 bases. CDR3 size: 14 residues. The V gene's germline CDR1 is LGHNA and CDR2 YSLEER. CDR3 sequence (DNA): TGCGCCAGCAGCCAAGATTTAGGGAACTATGGCTACACCTTC. Its protein is CASSQDLGNYGYTF.

The V gene is TRBV30, the J gene TRBJ1-2, with unresolved D. The germline V gene has CDR1 GTSNPN and CDR2 SVGIG (reference sequence). V lost 3 bases and J 8 bases, leaving 13 bases between the germline ends. CDR3 size: 12 residues. The CDR3 DNA reads TGTGCCTGGAGAGTCCCTCCAGACGGCTACACCTTC. Protein: CAWRVPPDGYTF.